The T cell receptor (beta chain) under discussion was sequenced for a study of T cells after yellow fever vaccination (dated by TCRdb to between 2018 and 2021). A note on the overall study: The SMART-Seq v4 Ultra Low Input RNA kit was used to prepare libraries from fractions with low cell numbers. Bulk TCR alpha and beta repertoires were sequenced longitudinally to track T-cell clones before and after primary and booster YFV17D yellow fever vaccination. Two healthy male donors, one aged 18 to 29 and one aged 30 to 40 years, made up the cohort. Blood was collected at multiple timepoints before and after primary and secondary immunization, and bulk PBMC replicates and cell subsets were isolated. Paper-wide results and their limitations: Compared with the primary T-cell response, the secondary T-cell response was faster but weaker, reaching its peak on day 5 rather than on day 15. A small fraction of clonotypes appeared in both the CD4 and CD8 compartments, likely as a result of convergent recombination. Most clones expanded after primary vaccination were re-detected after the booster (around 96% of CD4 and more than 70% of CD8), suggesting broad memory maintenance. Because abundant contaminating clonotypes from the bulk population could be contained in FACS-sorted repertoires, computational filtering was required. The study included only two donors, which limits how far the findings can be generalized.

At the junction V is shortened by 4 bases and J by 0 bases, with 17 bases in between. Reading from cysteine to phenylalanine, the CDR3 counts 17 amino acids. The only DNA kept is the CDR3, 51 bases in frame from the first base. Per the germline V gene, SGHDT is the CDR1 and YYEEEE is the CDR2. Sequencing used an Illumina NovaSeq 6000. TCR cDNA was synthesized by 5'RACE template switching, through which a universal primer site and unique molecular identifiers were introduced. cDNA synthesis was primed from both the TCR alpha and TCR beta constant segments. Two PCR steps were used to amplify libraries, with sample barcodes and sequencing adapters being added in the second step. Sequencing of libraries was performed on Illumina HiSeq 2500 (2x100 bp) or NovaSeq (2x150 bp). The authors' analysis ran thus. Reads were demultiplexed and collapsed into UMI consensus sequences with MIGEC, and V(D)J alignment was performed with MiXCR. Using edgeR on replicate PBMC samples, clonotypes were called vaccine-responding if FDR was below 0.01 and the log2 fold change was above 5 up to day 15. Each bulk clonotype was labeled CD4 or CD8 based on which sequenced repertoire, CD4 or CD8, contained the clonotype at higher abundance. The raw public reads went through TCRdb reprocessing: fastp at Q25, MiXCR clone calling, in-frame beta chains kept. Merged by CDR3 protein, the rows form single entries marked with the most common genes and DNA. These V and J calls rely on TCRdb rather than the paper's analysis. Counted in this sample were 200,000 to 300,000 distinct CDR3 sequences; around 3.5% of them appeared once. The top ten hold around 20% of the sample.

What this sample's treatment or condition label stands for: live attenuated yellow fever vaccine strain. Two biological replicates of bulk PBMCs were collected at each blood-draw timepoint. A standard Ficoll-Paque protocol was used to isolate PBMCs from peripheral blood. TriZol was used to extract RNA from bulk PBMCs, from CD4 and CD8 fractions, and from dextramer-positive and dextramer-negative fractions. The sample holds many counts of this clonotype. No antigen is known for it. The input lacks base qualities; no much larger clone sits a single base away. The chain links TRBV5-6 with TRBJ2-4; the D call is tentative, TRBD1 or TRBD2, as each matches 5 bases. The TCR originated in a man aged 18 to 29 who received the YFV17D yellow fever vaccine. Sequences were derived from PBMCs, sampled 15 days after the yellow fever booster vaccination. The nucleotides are TGTGCCAGCAGCCAACTACCGGGACGGGGAGCCAAAAACATTCAGTACTTC. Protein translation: CASSQLPGRGAKNIQYF.